The 27 T cell receptor beta chains given below trace back to one sample, sequenced in a study of T cell therapy after organ transplantation. As for time point: 4-8 weeks after completion of therapy. The antigens these receptors bind are not known. Libraries were prepared by immunoSEQ multiplex PCR; TCRdb keeps only in-frame clonotypes and omits some of them. Among 15,000 to 25,000 clones listed, 81% were seen once. The material was CD8+ T cells from blood, obtained after autologous CMV-specific T cell therapy. The receptor source for this set is a human patient who had received a solid organ transplant and had CMV disease. Part of the T cells may come from the graft donor.

This clone came up a few times. The J gene is TRBJ2-7, the V gene TRBV6-6; D is unclear. The CDR3 sequence is 12 residues long. CDR1 is MNHNY, CDR2 SVGAGI, per germline (reference sequence). V lost 2 bases to trimming and J lost 5 bases, with 7 bases between them. The CDR3 DNA sequence: TGTGCCAGCAGTTACCGGGCGGACGAGCAGTACTTC. Its protein product is CASSYRADEQYF.

This chain links TRBV6-4 with TRBJ2-3; D may be TRBD2 (5 bases). The CDR3 has 13 residues. The ends were cut back, 8 bases at V and 3 bases at J, with 12 bases in the middle. Germline CDR1 is MRHNA and CDR2 is SNTAGT. DNA of the CDR3: TGTGCCAGCGGGAGTTCTGGGACAGATACGCAGTATTTT. This gives the protein CASGSSGTDTQYF.

The chain carries TRBV13 and TRBJ1-6; D not resolved. V was cut by 4 bases and J by 11 bases, with 18 bases left in between. CDR3 length: 15 residues. Germline CDR1 reads PRHDT; CDR2 reads FYEKMQ (reference sequence). The CDR3 region has the DNA TGTGCCAGCAGCTCGAGCGACCGGGTGAGCGCACCCCTCCACTTT. Translated, it gives CASSSSDRVSAPLHF.

The chain carries TRBV5-1 and TRBJ1-2; 9 bases fit TRBD1. The CDR3 loop spans 11 amino acids. The germline V gene has CDR1 SGHRS and CDR2 YFSETQ. V lost 5 bases, J lost 10 bases, and 3 bases stayed unmatched. The DNA for the CDR3 is TGCGCCAGCAGGAGGGACAGGGACTACACCTTC. It specifies CASRRDRDYTF.

CDR3 protein: CASSLLRGGGKRDTQYF. Here the CDR3 DNA reads TGTGCCAGCAGCTTATTAAGGGGCGGGGGTAAGAGGGATACGCAGTATTTT. The genes are TRBV7-3 and TRBJ2-3; 7 bases map to TRBD2. Germline CDR1 and CDR2: SGHTA and FQGTGA. Trimming cost V 2 bases and J 6 bases; bases outside gene matches: 14. CDR3 length: 17 residues.

The chain links TRBV7-9 to TRBJ2-4; no clear D gene. Germline V gene data show CDR1 as SEHNR and CDR2 as FQNEAQ (reference sequence). The V end lost 0 bases, the J end lost 8 bases, and 14 bases lay between the germline ends. The CDR3 contains 15 residues. The CDR3 region is CASSLAGTTVDIQYF. The CDR3 DNA sequence: TGTGCCAGCAGCTTAGCGGGCACAACAGTGGACATTCAGTACTTC. Complete variable domain (other parts from reference TRBV7-9 and TRBJ2-4): DTGVSQNPRHKITKRGQNVTFRCDPISEHNRLYWYRQTLGQGPEFLTYFQNEAQLEKSRLLSDRFSAERPKGSFSTLEIQRTEQGDSAMYLCASSLAGTTVDIQYFGAGTRLSVL.

The chain uses TRBV29-1 and TRBJ2-7; 8 nucleotides match TRBD1. The trim removed 2 bases at V and 3 bases at J, leaving 3 bases unmatched. CDR1 and CDR2 from the germline V gene are SQVTM and ANQGSEA. The CDR3 consists of 13 residues. CDR3 bases: TGCAGCGTTGAAACCGGGACAGGCTACGAGCAGTACTTC. Its translation: CSVETGTGYEQYF.

This chain connects TRBV4-1 to TRBJ2-3; D uncertain. The CDR3 runs 14 residues. Deletions cut 0 bases from V and 1 base from J, with 5 bases between. Per germline, CDR1 MGHRA and CDR2 YSYEKL. In DNA form, the CDR3 reads TGCGCCAGCAGCCAAGATGCCGGCACAGATACGCAGTATTTT. Its protein is CASSQDAGTDTQYF.

This clone was found a few times. V gene TRBV10-3 combines with J gene TRBJ1-5, with D perhaps matching TRBD1 (5 bases). This CDR3 is 15 amino acids long. The V gene lost 0 bases and the J gene lost 6 bases, with 12 bases spanning the gap. CDR1 ENHRY and CDR2 SYGVKD come from the germline V gene. As DNA, the CDR3 is TGTGCCATCAGTGAGTCGGGGGGGGTTGGTCAGCCCCAGCATTTT. This sequence encodes CAISESGGVGQPQHF.

J is TRBJ2-7 and V is TRBV10-2; TRBD2 is a possible D gene (5 bases). Germline values: CDR1 WSHSY, CDR2 SAAADI. The V end lost 2 bases, the J end lost 7 bases, and 12 bases lay between the germline ends. There are 13 residues in the CDR3. The CDR3 sequence is CASSEAGPGEQYF. The CDR3 DNA reads as TGCGCCAGCAGTGAGGCCGGCCCGGGGGAGCAGTACTTC.

J is TRBJ1-2 and V is TRBV4-1; D remains ambiguous. There are 16 residues in the CDR3. The germline V gene encodes CDR1 MGHRA and CDR2 YSYEKL. Trimming cost V 5 bases and J 4 bases, with 20 bases left between them. The CDR3 DNA is TGCGCCAGCAGCTCCCACTCTCAGCGTCCTAGCTATGGCTACACCTTC. Protein: CASSSHSQRPSYGYTF.

CDR3 in DNA: TGTGCCAGCAGCTTCTACCTAGTAGATGAGCAGTTCTTC. Translation: CASSFYLVDEQFF. This chain connects TRBV11-2 to TRBJ2-1; the D is unclear. V lost 3 bases to trimming and J lost 8 bases, with 11 bases between them. Germline V CDR1 and CDR2: SGHAT, FQNNGV. The CDR3 runs 13 residues.

This clone is labeled hyperexpanded. The chain employs TRBV4-1 and TRBJ2-1, with TRBD1 identical over 9 bases. Germline CDR1 and CDR2: MGHRA and YSYEKL. Trimming took 3 bases from V and 4 from J; bases not matched to a gene: 13. CDR3 size: 18 residues. The CDR3 DNA sequence: TGCGCCAGCAGCCATCCACGGACAGGGGCACCCCTATACAATGAGCAGTTCTTC. Protein sequence: CASSHPRTGAPLYNEQFF.

The DNA of the CDR3 is TGTGCCAGCAGTCCACCTAGCGGATACACAGATACGCAGTATTTT. It translates to CASSPPSGYTDTQYF. The chain has TRBV7-6 and TRBJ2-3, with 7 positions matching TRBD2. The CDR3 has 15 residues. Germline V lookup: CDR1 SGHVS, CDR2 FNYEAQ. The V and J ends lost 6 bases and 2 bases, in that order; junction bases with no gene match: 8.

The CDR3 region is CATRGGGTEAFF. The CDR3 DNA reads as TGTGCCACCCGTGGGGGGGGCACTGAAGCTTTCTTT. The chain uses TRBV15 and TRBJ1-1; tentatively, D is TRBD1 (5 bases). V was pared by 8 bases and J by 4 bases, with 11 bases between. The CDR3 spans 12 residues. Germline V gene data show CDR1 as LNHNV and CDR2 as YYDKDF (reference sequence). The full variable domain, with the rest looked up from reference TRBV15 and TRBJ1-1, is DAMVIQNPRYQVTQFGKPVTLSCSQTLNHNVMYWYQQKSSQAPKLLFHYYDKDFNNEADTPDNFQSRRPNTSFCFLDIRSPGLGDTAMYLCATRGGGTEAFFGQGTRLTVV.

J is TRBJ2-7 and V is TRBV13, with D possibly being TRBD1 (5 bases). Germline lookup yields CDR1 PRHDT and CDR2 FYEKMQ (reference sequence). This CDR3 has 12 amino acids. V was trimmed by 3 bases and J by 5 bases, leaving 8 bases between them. In nucleotides, the CDR3 is TGTGCCAGCAGCTTCATCAGGGACGAGCAGTACTTC. Translating gives CASSFIRDEQYF.

This clone was picked up one time. The chain is built from TRBV10-3 and TRBJ2-1, with 9 bases identical to TRBD2. The CDR3 runs 16 residues. The trim removed 0 bases at V and 5 bases at J, leaving 5 bases unmatched. Germline V lookup: CDR1 ENHRY, CDR2 SYGVKD. DNA for the CDR3: TGTGCCATCAGTGAGTCCTCTAGCGGGACGAACAATGAGCAGTTCTTC. As protein: CAISESSSGTNNEQFF.

The chain combines TRBV11-2 with TRBJ2-3; TRBD1 might be the D (6 bases). Trimming removed 11 bases at V and 4 bases at J, with 13 bases between. Germline loops: CDR1 SGHAT, CDR2 FQNNGV. The CDR3 totals 12 residues. The CDR3 loop reads CAEGTRADTQYF. The CDR3, as DNA: TGTGCCGAAGGGACAAGGGCAGATACGCAGTATTTT. Complete variable domain (other parts from reference TRBV11-2 and TRBJ2-3): EAGVAQSPRYKIIEKRQSVAFWCNPISGHATLYWYQQILGQGPKLLIQFQNNGVVDDSQLPKDRFSAERLKGVDSTLKIQPAKLEDSAVYLCAEGTRADTQYFGPGTRLTVL.

This chain uses TRBV6-5 with TRBJ1-1; no firm D call. V lost 3 bases to trimming and J lost 3 bases, with 8 bases between them. This CDR3 has 13 amino acids. The germline V gene encodes CDR1 MNHEY and CDR2 SVGAGI. CDR3 in amino acids: CASSYGSHTEAFF. The CDR3 DNA reads as TGTGCCAGCAGTTATGGGTCCCACACTGAAGCTTTCTTT.

This clone was picked up one time. CDR3 DNA: TGTGCCAGCAGTTCCCAGGGGGCTCCGGATCAGCCCCAGCATTTT. Translating it yields CASSSQGAPDQPQHF. The rearrangement links TRBV6-6 to TRBJ1-5; TRBD1 matches at 8 bases. Germline lookup yields CDR1 MNHNY and CDR2 SVGAGI (reference sequence). The J segment lost 5 bases and the V segment lost 4 bases, leaving 7 bases of the junction unmatched. The CDR3 sequence is 15 residues long.

V is TRBV7-8 and J is TRBJ2-2; 7 bases fit TRBD2. This CDR3 comprises 18 residues. V trimming: 0 bases; J trimming: 5 bases; junction bases outside the gene matches: 12. In germline, CDR1 is SGHVS, CDR2 FQNEAQ. CDR3 protein: CASSLAVGRGIFTGELFF. CDR3 nucleotides: TGTGCCAGCAGCTTAGCGGTTGGGCGGGGGATTTTTACCGGGGAGCTGTTTTTT.

Only one count was recorded for this clone. The rearrangement links TRBV6-4 to TRBJ1-5, with TRBD1 matching over 11 bases. The ends lost 5 bases at V and 1 base at J; junction bases unmatched: 7. The length of the CDR3 is 17 residues. Germline CDR1 and CDR2: MRHNA and SNTAGT. Written as DNA, the CDR3 is TGTGCCAGCAGTTGGACAGGGGGCGGGATAAGCAATCAGCCCCAGCATTTT. The encoded protein is CASSWTGGGISNQPQHF.

This clone was detected only a few times. This chain joins TRBV4-2 and TRBJ1-5; 9 positions agree with TRBD1. With 4 bases clipped from V and 3 bases from J, the junction kept 10 bases outside the gene matches. Germline V gives CDR1 LGHNA, CDR2 YNFKEQ. This CDR3 has 17 amino acids. Written as DNA, the CDR3 is TGTGCCAGCAGCCCCGACTCCGGGACAGGGATCAATCAGCCCCAGCATTTT. It translates to CASSPDSGTGINQPQHF.

The chain uses TRBV9 and TRBJ1-3; D call uncertain. With 0 bases removed from V and 1 base from J, the gap between germline ends came to 8 bases. In germline, CDR1 is SGDLS, CDR2 YYNGEE. CDR3 length equals 15 residues. DNA of the CDR3: TGTGCCAGCAGCGTAGGGGTAGGATCTGGAAACACCATATATTTT. It is translated as CASSVGVGSGNTIYF. Drawing the rest from reference TRBV9 and TRBJ1-3, the complete variable domain is DSGVTQTPKHLITATGQRVTLRCSPRSGDLSVYWYQQSLDQGLQFLIQYYNGEERAKGNILERFSAQQFPDLHSELNLSSLELGDSALYFCASSVGVGSGNTIYFGEGSWLTVV.

The chain recombines TRBV6-5 with TRBJ1-5; perhaps TRBD1 as D (5 bases). Germline CDR1 reads MNHEY; CDR2 reads SVGAGI. V lost 5 bases, J lost 2 bases, and 13 bases lay in between. CDR3 size: 15 residues. The CDR3 loop is CASSTGGEGNQPQHF. CDR3 sequence (DNA): TGTGCCAGCAGTACTGGAGGGGAAGGCAATCAGCCCCAGCATTTT.

The gene calls are TRBV6-5 and TRBJ2-2; the match to TRBD2 covers 7 bases. CDR3 length: 15 residues. Trimming took 10 bases from V and 2 from J; bases not matched to a gene: 10. Germline CDR1 MNHEY, CDR2 SVGAGI. DNA of the CDR3: TGTGCCACCAGGTGGGGGGGATTTAACACCGGGGAGCTGTTTTTT. Residues: CATRWGGFNTGELFF.

The chain combines TRBV9 with TRBJ2-5; D perhaps matches TRBD2 (6 bases). The CDR3 is made up of 17 amino acids. V lost 0 bases, J lost 5 bases, and 20 bases lay in between. Germline V lookup: CDR1 SGDLS, CDR2 YYNGEE. The CDR3 loop is CASSVELCGGKGETQYF. The CDR3 DNA reads as TGTGCCAGCAGCGTAGAGTTGTGTGGGGGGAAGGGGGAGACCCAGTACTTC.